Listed below are T cell receptor beta chains from one sample, sequenced in a study of blood T cell repertoires in COVID-19. The data were produced by immunoSEQ multiplex PCR, yet TCRdb's version contains in-frame clones alone and is incomplete. The repertoire includes 250,000 to 300,000 clones, roughly 80% of them detected once, and about 4.5% sits in the top ten. The sample taken for sequencing was peripheral blood. The receptors were sampled from a man between 60 and 75 years old who had recovered from COVID-19. Both conserved end residues are part of each CDR3. D genes are given only for firm matches. Only some rows state a clone size, as once, few, many or a class for expanded clones.

>TRBJ2-2|NA|TRBV7-3|NA
CASSLGPGNTGELFF
TGTGCCAGCAGCTTGGGTCCAGGGAACACCGGGGAGCTGTTTTTT
>TRBJ1-2|NA|TRBV24-1|NA
CATSESPPGHGYTF
TGTGCCACCAGTGAATCCCCCCCCGGTCATGGCTACACCTTC
>TRBJ1-4|NA|TRBV25-1|NA
CASSANPGGNEKLFF
TGTGCCAGCAGTGCCAACCCGGGGGGTAATGAAAAACTGTTTTTT
>TRBJ2-5|NA|TRBV12-3/TRBV12-4|NA
CASSYGETQYF
TGTGCCAGCAGTTACGGAGAGACCCAGTACTTC
>TRBJ2-7|NA|TRBV2|TRBD1
CASSWGQGNEQYF
TGTGCCAGCAGCTGGGGACAGGGGAACGAGCAGTACTTC
>TRBJ1-1|NA|TRBV29-1|TRBD1
CSVKTGVGVNTEAFF
TGCAGCGTCAAGACAGGGGTCGGGGTGAACACTGAAGCTTTCTTT
>TRBJ2-1|NA|TRBV7-8|TRBD2
CASSLGKTGGKHNEQFF
TGTGCCAGCAGCTTAGGCAAGACGGGGGGAAAGCACAATGAGCAGTTCTTC
>TRBJ2-7|NA|TRBV29-1|NA
CSVGGRTGPYEQYF
TGCAGCGTTGGAGGGAGGACGGGTCCCTACGAGCAGTACTTC
>TRBJ2-3|NA|TRBV6-5|NA
CATGIWTVYTDTQYF
TGTGCCACCGGGATTTGGACAGTCTACACAGATACGCAGTATTTT
>TRBJ1-6|NA|TRBV30|TRBD1
CAWSPVDRGPNSPLHF
TGTGCCTGGAGTCCCGTAGACAGGGGGCCTAATTCACCCCTCCACTTT
>TRBJ2-5|NA|TRBV15|NA
CATSSLGGPQETQYF
TGTGCCACCAGCAGCCTCGGAGGGCCTCAAGAGACCCAGTACTTC
>TRBJ2-1|NA|TRBV18|TRBD1
CASYLGQGVGEQFF
TGTGCCAGCTACCTGGGGCAGGGGGTCGGTGAGCAGTTCTTC
>TRBJ1-5|NA|TRBV19|TRBD1
CASIERQGLNQPQHF
TGTGCCAGTATCGAAAGACAGGGCTTAAATCAGCCCCAGCATTTT
>TRBJ2-7|NA|TRBV11-1|NA
CASSFSVYEQYF
TGTGCCAGCAGCTTTAGTGTCTACGAGCAGTACTTC
>TRBJ2-2|NA|TRBV11-2|TRBD1
CASSDRAPGELFF
TGTGCCAGCAGCGACAGGGCCCCCGGGGAGCTGTTTTTT
>TRBJ2-3|NA|TRBV11-2|NA
CASSLGGVTDTQYF
TGTGCCAGCAGCTTAGGGGGGGTCACAGATACGCAGTATTTT
>TRBJ2-7|NA|TRBV11-2|NA
CASSELSGNYEQYF
TGTGCCAGCAGCGAGCTTAGCGGTAACTACGAGCAGTACTTC
>TRBJ1-4|once|TRBV9|TRBD1
CASSERTGSNEKLFF
TGTGCCAGCAGCGAGAGGACAGGTTCGAATGAAAAACTGTTTTTT
>TRBJ1-2|few|TRBV29-1|NA
CSAWGGARNGYTF
TGCAGCGCCTGGGGGGGGGCTAGGAATGGCTACACCTTC
>TRBJ2-5|NA|TRBV2|NA
CASNGGQYQETQYF
TGTGCCAGCAACGGGGGACAGTACCAAGAGACCCAGTACTTC
>TRBJ1-5|few|TRBV27|TRBD1
CASTGGEGAIQPQHF
TGTGCCAGCACCGGGGGTGAGGGGGCGATTCAGCCCCAGCATTTT
>TRBJ2-5|NA|TRBV19|TRBD2
CASRGTSGSKETQYF
TGTGCCAGTAGAGGGACTAGCGGGAGTAAAGAGACCCAGTACTTC